This TCR beta chain is drawn from a study of blood T cells in healthy people across ages. The donors, all healthy, were Caucasians living in Russia, aged roughly 6 to 95. CDR3 length: 15 residues. Trimming took 3 bases from V and 2 from J, leaving 13 bases between them. Germline CDR1 SEHNR, CDR2 FQNEAQ (reference sequence). This clonotype was seen only a few times. Then a second PCR, running about 6 to 12 cycles, was carried out with a sample-barcoded 5' primer and a J-beta primer mix. Via MiXCR, TCRdb re-called the 5' RACE reads, giving one row per CDR3 protein. The profile shows about 720,000 distinct CDR3 sequences, approximately 21% of them singletons.

V gene TRBV7-9 combines with J gene TRBJ1-1; D is ambiguous. This clonotype originated in a man between 65 and 79 years old in good health. The sample consisted of blood. For the CDR3, the DNA is TGTGCCAGCAGCTTCCAAGGATTGGGCAACACTGAAGCTTTCTTT. The encoded protein is CASSFQGLGNTEAFF.